Below are 16 T cell receptor beta chains sequenced from a single sample in a study of spatial heterogeneity in lung cancer. Time point reported: blood at routine non-recurrence follow-up after resection. TCRdb passed the 5' RACE reads through MiXCR, listing each CDR3 protein once. This sample has fewer than 150,000 distinct CDR3 sequences; 9.5% to 14% occur once, and the top ten carry 20% to 25%. The specimen was PBMCs, collected at follow-up. The receptors come from a female donor with early-stage non-small cell lung cancer.

CDR3 sequence reads: CASSFLLGNNEKLFF. In DNA, the CDR3 is TGTGCCAGCAGTTTCCTCCTGGGAAATAATGAAAAACTGTTTTTT. The chain links TRBV12-3 or TRBV12-4 to TRBJ1-4; D is undetermined. The CDR3 runs to 15 residues. Deletions cut 3 bases from V and 4 bases from J, with 12 bases between.

The V call is TRBV28, the J call TRBJ2-7; no reliable D call. V was clipped by 6 bases and J by 3 bases, with 6 bases between them. The CDR3 has 11 residues. Germline V gene sequence: CDR1 MDHEN, CDR2 SYDVKM. The CDR3 sequence: CASRNNYEQYF. CDR3 nucleotide sequence: TGTGCCAGCAGGAATAACTACGAGCAGTACTTC. The full variable domain, rest sourced from reference TRBV28 and TRBJ2-7, is DVKVTQSSRYLVKRTGEKVFLECVQDMDHENMFWYRQDPGLGLRLIYFSYDVKMKEKGDIPEGYSVSREKKERFSLILESASTNQTSMYLCASRNNYEQYFGPGTRLTVT.

This clonotype was recorded many times. J is TRBJ1-2 and V is TRBV2, with D unclear. Germline CDR1 is SNHLY and CDR2 is FYNNEI. V was trimmed by 8 bases and J by 8 bases, leaving 12 bases between them. This CDR3 is 11 amino acids long. CDR3 protein: CASPSNGGYTF. The CDR3 nucleotides are TGTGCCAGCCCCTCAAACGGGGGCTACACCTTC.

Concerning this clonotype itself: An end of the junction does not agree with germline; a read error may underlie this. This rearrangement joins TRBV20-1 to TRBJ2-1; D not certain. The V gene's germline CDR1 is DFQATT and CDR2 SNEGSKA (reference sequence). This CDR3 contains 11 residues. Here the CDR3 DNA reads TGTTCTGGAGTTCCCCGAGAAGAGCAGTTCTTC. The encoded protein is CSGVPREEQFF.

V gene TRBV6-5 combines with J gene TRBJ2-4, with D possibly matching TRBD2 (6 bases). Between the trimmed V and J ends, which lost 1 base and 9 bases, there was a span of 10 bases. CDR1 and CDR2 from the germline V gene are MNHEY and SVGAGI. There are 13 residues in the CDR3. CDR3 in amino acids: CASSYYSGSIQYF. CDR3 bases: TGTGCCAGCAGTTACTATAGCGGTAGCATTCAGTACTTC.

The chain uses TRBV5-1 and TRBJ2-5, with D unresolved. V was cut by 4 bases and J by 1 base, with 14 bases left in between. CDR1 is SGHRS and CDR2 is YFSETQ in the germline V gene. The length of the CDR3 is 15 residues. CDR3 bases: TGCGCCAGCAGCCCATATGGGCAGCCCCAAGAGACCCAGTACTTC. Its protein product is CASSPYGQPQETQYF.

V gene TRBV19 combines with J gene TRBJ1-2, with TRBD1 matching 7 bases. CDR1 and CDR2 from the germline V gene are LNHDA and SQIVND (reference sequence). The CDR3 is made up of 15 amino acids. J gave up 5 bases and V 5 bases, and 11 bases lay outside the gene matches. The CDR3 DNA sequence: TGTGCCAGTAGTTACACAGGGGTTATGGATTATGGCTACACCTTC. Translation gives CASSYTGVMDYGYTF.

The chain employs TRBV7-2 and TRBJ2-1, with TRBD1 matching 10 bases. V lost 4 bases to trimming and J lost 3 bases; unmatched junction nucleotides: 3. The germline gives CDR1 SGHTA, CDR2 FQGNSA. The CDR3 consists of 15 residues. The CDR3 sequence: CASSSTGGIYNEQFF. CDR3 coding DNA: TGTGCCAGCAGCTCGACAGGGGGCATCTACAATGAGCAGTTCTTC.

The V gene is TRBV20-1, the J gene TRBJ2-1, with 11 bases that match TRBD2. After removal of 5 bases from V and 4 bases from J, the junction contained 10 bases not matched to a gene. Germline CDR1 and CDR2: DFQATT and SNEGSKA (reference sequence). This CDR3 has 16 amino acids. CDR3 in DNA: TGCAGTGCTGAGGGACTAGCGGAGAGGAGGTACAATGAGCAGTTCTTC. This gives the protein CSAEGLAERRYNEQFF.

In its sample, this clonotype was seen many times. This rearrangement joins TRBV29-1 to TRBJ1-1; no definite D call. This CDR3 region has 11 residues. The V end lost 3 bases, the J end lost 1 base, and 3 bases lay between the germline ends. Germline CDR1 and CDR2: SQVTM and ANQGSEA. The CDR3 is CSVDRNTEAFF. CDR3 in DNA: TGCAGCGTTGACCGGAACACTGAAGCTTTCTTT.

The J gene is TRBJ2-1, the V gene TRBV12-3 or TRBV12-4; 7 nucleotides line up with TRBD2. V gave up 6 bases and J gave up 14 bases; unmatched junction bases: 10. The CDR3 length is 12 residues. For the CDR3, the DNA is TGTGCCAGCAGCACTAGCGCCAGGACGGAGTTCTTC. It encodes CASSTSARTEFF.

Concerning this clonotype: Since a much larger clone is just one base distant, this may be a read error. This chain links TRBV30 with TRBJ1-2; 10 nucleotides align to TRBD1. In germline, CDR1 is GTSNPN, CDR2 SVGIG (reference sequence). The CDR3 has 13 residues. The CDR3 coding sequence is TGTGCCTGGAAGGGACAGGGGAACTATGTCTACACCTTC. Translated: CAWKGQGNYVYTF.

There are many counts of this clonotype. V and J are TRBV28 and TRBJ2-6, with D perhaps given as TRBD1 or TRBD2 (5 bases each). The length of the CDR3 is 16 residues. V lost 6 bases and J lost 2, with 14 bases in between. CDR1 is MDHEN and CDR2 is SYDVKM in the germline V gene. Here the CDR3 reads CASSRGGRAGANVLTF. CDR3 in DNA: TGTGCCAGCAGCCGGGGCGGACGAGCTGGGGCCAACGTCCTGACTTTC.

This clonotype was detected a few times. The chain employs TRBV7-2 and TRBJ1-5; D is uncertain. The length of the CDR3 is 12 residues. Germline V lookup: CDR1 SGHTA, CDR2 FQGNSA. V lost 1 base to trimming and J lost 6 bases, with 4 bases between them. The CDR3 DNA reads TGTGCCAGCAGCTTAGAAACTCAGCCCCAGCATTTT. As protein: CASSLETQPQHF.

This chain uses TRBV3-1 with TRBJ1-1; no firm D call. Germline values: CDR1 LGHDT, CDR2 YNNKEL (reference sequence). The CDR3 is made up of 15 amino acids. V was pared by 3 bases and J by 3 bases, with 14 bases between. The CDR3 DNA is TGTGCCAGCAGCCACCGAGGAAGGGTGCACACTGAAGCTTTCTTT. This encodes CASSHRGRVHTEAFF.

The CDR3: CASSQESKRRETQYF. The CDR3 DNA follows: TGTGCCAGCAGCCAAGAGTCTAAGCGGCGGGAGACCCAGTACTTC. The chain has TRBV3-1 and TRBJ2-5, with D perhaps matching TRBD2 (5 bases). The V gene's germline CDR1 is LGHDT and CDR2 YNNKEL (reference sequence). CDR3 size: 15 residues. Trimming cost V 0 bases and J 5 bases, with 13 bases left between them.